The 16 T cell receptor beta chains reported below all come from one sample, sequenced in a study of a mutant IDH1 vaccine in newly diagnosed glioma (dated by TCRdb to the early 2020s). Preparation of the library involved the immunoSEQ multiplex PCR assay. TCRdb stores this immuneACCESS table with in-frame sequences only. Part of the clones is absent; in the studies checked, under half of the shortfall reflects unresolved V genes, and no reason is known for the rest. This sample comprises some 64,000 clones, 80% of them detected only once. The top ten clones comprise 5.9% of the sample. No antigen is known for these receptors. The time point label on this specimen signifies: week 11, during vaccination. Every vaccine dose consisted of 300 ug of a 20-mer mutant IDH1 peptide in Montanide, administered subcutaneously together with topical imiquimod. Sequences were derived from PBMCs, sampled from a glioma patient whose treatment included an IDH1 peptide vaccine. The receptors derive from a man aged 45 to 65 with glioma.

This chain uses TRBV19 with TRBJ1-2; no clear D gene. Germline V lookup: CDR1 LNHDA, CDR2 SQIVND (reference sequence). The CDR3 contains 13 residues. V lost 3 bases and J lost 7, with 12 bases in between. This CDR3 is CASSIAVLVGYTF. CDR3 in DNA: TGTGCCAGTAGTATTGCAGTCCTCGTTGGCTACACCTTC.

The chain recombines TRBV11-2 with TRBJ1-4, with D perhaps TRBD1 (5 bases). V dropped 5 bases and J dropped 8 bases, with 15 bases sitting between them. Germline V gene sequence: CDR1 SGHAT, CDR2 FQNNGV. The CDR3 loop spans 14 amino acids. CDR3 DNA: TGTGCCAGCAGCCCATGGGGCCAGAGCGAAAAACTGTTTTTT. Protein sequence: CASSPWGQSEKLFF.

Written as DNA, the CDR3 is TGTGCCAGCAGTTACAGGGGTGAGGCCAATGAGCAGTTCTTC. Translation: CASSYRGEANEQFF. The V gene is TRBV6-6, the J gene TRBJ2-1; D is perhaps TRBD1 (5 bases). V lost 2 bases and J 6 bases, leaving 11 bases between the germline ends. The CDR3 sequence is 14 residues long. From germline, CDR1 is MNHNY and CDR2 SVGAGI (reference sequence).

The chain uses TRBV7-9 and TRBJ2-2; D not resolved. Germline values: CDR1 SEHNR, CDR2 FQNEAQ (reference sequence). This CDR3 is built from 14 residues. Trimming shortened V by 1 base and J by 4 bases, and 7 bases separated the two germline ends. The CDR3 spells CASSLEWATGELFF. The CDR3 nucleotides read TGTGCCAGCAGCTTAGAATGGGCCACCGGGGAGCTGTTTTTT.

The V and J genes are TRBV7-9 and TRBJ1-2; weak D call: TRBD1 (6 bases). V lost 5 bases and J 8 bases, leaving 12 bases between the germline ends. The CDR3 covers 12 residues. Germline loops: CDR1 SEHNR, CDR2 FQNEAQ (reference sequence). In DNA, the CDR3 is TGTGCCAGCAGCCCGACAGGTAGCGGCTACACCTTC. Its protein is CASSPTGSGYTF.

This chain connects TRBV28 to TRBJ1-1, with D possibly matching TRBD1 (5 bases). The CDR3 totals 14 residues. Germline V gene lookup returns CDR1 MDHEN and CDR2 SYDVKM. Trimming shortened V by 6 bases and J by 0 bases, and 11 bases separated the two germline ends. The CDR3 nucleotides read TGTGCCAGCAGCTACAGGACTCTGAACACTGAAGCTTTCTTT. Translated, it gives CASSYRTLNTEAFF.

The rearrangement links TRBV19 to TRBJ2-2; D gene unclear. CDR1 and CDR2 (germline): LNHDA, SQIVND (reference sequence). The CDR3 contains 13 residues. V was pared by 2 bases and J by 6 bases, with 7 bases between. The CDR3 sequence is CASSISRAGELFF. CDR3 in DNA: TGTGCCAGTAGTATATCCCGGGCCGGGGAGCTGTTTTTT.

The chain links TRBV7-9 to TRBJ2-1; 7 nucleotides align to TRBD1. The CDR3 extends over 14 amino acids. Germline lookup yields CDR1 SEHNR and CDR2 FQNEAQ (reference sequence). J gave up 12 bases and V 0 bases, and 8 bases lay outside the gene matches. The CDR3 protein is CASSLAGTAKSQFF. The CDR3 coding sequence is TGTGCCAGCAGCTTAGCCGGGACAGCGAAATCGCAGTTCTTC.

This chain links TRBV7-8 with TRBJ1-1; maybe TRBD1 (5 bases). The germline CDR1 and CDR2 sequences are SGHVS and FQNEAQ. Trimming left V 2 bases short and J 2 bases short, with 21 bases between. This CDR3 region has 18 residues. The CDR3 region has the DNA TGTGCCAGCAGCTTACTCCACTCTGCGGGGCGGGTTAACACTGAAGCTTTCTTT. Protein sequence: CASSLLHSAGRVNTEAFF.

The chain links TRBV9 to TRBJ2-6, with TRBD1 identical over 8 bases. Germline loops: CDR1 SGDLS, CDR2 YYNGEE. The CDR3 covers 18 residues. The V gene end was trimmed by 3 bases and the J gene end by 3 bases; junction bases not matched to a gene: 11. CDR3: CASSGTGTGKVGANVLTF. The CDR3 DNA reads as TGTGCCAGCAGCGGTACCGGGACAGGAAAAGTTGGGGCCAACGTCCTGACTTTC.

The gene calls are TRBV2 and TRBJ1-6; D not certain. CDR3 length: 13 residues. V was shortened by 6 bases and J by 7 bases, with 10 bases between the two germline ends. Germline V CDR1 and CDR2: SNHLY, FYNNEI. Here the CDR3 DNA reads TGTGCCAGCAGCATCGCTTTGAATTCACCCCTCCACTTT. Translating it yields CASSIALNSPLHF.

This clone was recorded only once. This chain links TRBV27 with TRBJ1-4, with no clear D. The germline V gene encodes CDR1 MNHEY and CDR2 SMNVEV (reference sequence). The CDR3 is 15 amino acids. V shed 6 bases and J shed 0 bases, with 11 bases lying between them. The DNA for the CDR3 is TGTGCCAGCAGGGACCTCCTCACAACTAATGAAAAACTGTTTTTT. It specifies CASRDLLTTNEKLFF.

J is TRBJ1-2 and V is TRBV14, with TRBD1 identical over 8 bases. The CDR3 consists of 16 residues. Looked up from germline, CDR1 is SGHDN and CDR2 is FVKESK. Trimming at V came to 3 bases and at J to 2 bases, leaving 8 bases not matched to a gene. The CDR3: CASSHHSRTGNYGYTF. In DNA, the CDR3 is TGTGCCAGCAGCCACCATTCCCGGACAGGGAACTATGGCTACACCTTC. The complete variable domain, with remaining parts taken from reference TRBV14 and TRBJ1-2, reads EAGVTQFPSHSVIEKGQTVTLRCDPISGHDNLYWYRRVMGKEIKFLLHFVKESKQDESGMPNNRFLAERTGGTYSTLKVQPAELEDSGVYFCASSHHSRTGNYGYTFGSGTRLTVV.

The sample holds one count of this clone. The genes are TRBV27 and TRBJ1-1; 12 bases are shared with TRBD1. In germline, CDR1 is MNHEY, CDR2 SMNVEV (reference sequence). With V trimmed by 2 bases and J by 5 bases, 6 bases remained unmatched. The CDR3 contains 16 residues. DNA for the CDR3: TGTGCCAGCAGTTTAGGTCCGGGACAGGGGGCGACTGAAGCTTTCTTT. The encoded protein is CASSLGPGQGATEAFF.

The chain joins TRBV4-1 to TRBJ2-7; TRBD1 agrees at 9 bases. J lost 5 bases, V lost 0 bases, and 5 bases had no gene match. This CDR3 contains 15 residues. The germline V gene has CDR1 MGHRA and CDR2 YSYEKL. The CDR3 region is CASSQDSGTGNEQYF. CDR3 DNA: TGCGCCAGCAGCCAAGATTCCGGGACAGGGAACGAGCAGTACTTC.

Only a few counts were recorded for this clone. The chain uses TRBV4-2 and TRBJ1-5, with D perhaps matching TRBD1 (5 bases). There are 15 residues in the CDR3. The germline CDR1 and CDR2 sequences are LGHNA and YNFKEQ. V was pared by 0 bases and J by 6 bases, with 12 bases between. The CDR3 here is CASSQDGAATQPQHF. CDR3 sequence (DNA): TGTGCCAGCAGCCAAGATGGGGCAGCGACTCAGCCCCAGCATTTT.